In this sample, the clone carrying this T cell receptor beta chain turned up a few times. The data are from a study of T-cell reconstitution after alpha-beta-depleted transplantation in children. CDR3 size: 16 residues. Trimming at V came to 5 bases and at J to 3 bases, leaving 4 bases not matched to a gene. Germline loops: CDR1 SGHNT, CDR2 YENEEA. Preparation of the TCRbeta library used unique molecular identifiers. TCRdb itself ran the PCR reads through MiXCR, one entry per CDR3 protein. The data show approximately 400,000 distinct CDR3 sequences, around 9.9% seen once. The TCR comes from a human donor who donated a stem cell graft to a child with acute myeloid leukemia. The sequenced sample was PBMCs from the stem cell graft donor, obtained from the stem cell graft. This chain uses TRBV11-3 with TRBJ2-3, with TRBD2 matching over 14 bases. This CDR3 reads CASSKGTSGGTDTQYF. CDR3 nucleotides: TGTGCCAGCAGCAAAGGGACTAGCGGGGGTACAGATACGCAGTATTTT.